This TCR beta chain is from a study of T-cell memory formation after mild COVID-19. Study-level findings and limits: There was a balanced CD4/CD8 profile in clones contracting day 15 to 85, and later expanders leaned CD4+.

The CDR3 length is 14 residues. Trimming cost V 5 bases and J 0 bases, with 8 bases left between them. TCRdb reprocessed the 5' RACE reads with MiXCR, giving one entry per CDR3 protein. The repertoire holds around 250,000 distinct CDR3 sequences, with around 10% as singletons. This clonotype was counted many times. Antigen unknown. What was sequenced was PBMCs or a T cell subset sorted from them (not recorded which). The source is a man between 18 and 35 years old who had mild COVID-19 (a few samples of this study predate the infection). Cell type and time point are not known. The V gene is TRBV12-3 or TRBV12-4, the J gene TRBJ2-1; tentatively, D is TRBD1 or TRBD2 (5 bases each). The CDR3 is CASSGDGSYNEQFF. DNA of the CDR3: TGTGCCAGCAGTGGGGACGGCTCCTACAATGAGCAGTTCTTC.